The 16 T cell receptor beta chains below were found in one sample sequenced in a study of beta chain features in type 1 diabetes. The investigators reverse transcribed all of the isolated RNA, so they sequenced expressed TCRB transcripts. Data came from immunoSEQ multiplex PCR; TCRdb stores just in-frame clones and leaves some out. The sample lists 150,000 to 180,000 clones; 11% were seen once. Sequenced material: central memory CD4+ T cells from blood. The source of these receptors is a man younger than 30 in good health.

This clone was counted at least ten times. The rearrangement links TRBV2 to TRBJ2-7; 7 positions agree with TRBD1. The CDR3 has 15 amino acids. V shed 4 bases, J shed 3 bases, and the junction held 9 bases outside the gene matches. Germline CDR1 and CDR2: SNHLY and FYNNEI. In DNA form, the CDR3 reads TGTGCCAGCAGTGCCCCGGGACAGAGGCTCTACGAGCAGTACTTC. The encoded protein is CASSAPGQRLYEQYF.

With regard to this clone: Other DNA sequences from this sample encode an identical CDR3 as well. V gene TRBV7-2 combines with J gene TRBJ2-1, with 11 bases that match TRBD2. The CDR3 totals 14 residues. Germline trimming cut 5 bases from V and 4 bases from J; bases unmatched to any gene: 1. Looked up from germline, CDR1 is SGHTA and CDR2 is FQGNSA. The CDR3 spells CASSRTSGYNEQFF. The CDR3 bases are TGTGCCAGCAGCCGGACTAGCGGGTACAATGAGCAGTTCTTC.

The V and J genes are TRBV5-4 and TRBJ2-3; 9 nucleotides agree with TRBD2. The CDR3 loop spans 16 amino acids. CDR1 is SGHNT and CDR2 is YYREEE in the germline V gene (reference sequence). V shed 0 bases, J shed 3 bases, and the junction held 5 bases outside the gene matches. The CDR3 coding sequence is TGTGCCAGCAGCTTGGGTGGCGGGGGGGCGACAGATACGCAGTATTTT. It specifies CASSLGGGGATDTQYF.

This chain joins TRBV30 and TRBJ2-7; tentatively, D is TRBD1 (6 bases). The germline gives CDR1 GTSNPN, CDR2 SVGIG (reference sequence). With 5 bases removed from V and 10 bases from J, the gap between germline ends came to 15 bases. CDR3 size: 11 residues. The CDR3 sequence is CAWGGPGHQYF. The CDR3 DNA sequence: TGTGCCTGGGGGGGCCCGGGACATCAGTACTTC.

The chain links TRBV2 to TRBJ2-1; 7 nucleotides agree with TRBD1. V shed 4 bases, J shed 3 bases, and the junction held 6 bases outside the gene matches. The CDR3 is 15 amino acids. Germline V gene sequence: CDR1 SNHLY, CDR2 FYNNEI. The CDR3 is CASSATGQIYNEQFF. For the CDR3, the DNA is TGTGCCAGCAGTGCCACGGGACAGATCTACAATGAGCAGTTCTTC.

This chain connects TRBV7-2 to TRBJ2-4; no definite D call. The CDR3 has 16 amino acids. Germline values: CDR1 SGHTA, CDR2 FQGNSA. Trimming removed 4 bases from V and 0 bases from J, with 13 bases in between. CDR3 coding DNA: TGTGCCAGCAGCTCACAGATCCGACTAGCCAAAAACATTCAGTACTTC. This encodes CASSSQIRLAKNIQYF.

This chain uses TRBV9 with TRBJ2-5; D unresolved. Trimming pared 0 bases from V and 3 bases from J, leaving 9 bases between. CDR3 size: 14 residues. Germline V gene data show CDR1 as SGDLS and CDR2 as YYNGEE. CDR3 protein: CASSVGRWEETQYF. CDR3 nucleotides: TGTGCCAGCAGCGTAGGACGGTGGGAAGAGACCCAGTACTTC.

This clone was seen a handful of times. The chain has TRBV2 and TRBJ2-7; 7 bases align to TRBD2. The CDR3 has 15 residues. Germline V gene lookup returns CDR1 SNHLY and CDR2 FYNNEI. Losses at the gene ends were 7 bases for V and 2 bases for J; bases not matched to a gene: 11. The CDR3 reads CASTPRGGMTYEQYF. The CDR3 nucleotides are TGTGCCAGCACCCCGCGCGGGGGTATGACCTACGAGCAGTACTTC.

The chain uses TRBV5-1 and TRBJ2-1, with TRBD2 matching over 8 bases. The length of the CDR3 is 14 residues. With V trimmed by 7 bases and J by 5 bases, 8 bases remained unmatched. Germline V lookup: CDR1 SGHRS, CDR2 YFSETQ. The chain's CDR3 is CASWGGRTDNEQFF. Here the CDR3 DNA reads TGCGCCAGCTGGGGCGGGAGGACCGACAATGAGCAGTTCTTC.

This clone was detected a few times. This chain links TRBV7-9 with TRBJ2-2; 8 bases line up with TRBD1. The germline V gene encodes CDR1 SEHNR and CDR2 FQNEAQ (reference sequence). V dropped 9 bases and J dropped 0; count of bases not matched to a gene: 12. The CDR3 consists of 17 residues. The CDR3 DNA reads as TGTGCCAGTCCCCCACTGAAGACAGGGGCGAACACCGGGGAGCTGTTTTTT. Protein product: CASPPLKTGANTGELFF.

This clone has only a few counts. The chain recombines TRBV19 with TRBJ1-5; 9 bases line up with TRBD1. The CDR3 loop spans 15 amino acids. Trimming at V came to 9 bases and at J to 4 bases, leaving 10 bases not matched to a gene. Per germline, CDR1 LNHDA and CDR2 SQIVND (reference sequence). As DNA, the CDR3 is TGTGCCAGCTCGGGACAGGGTAGGGCTAATCAGCCCCAGCATTTT. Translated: CASSGQGRANQPQHF.

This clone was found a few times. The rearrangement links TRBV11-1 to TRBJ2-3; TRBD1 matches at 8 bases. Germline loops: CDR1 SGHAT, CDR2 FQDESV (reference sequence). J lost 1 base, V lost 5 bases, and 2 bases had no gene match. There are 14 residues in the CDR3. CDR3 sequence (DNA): TGTGCCAGCAGCAGGACAGGGCGCACAGATACGCAGTATTTT. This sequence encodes CASSRTGRTDTQYF.

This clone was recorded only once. The CDR3 region has the DNA TGTGCCAGCAGTCTTGAACCACTCCCGACCCACGTGTGGCCCCAGCATTTT. This translates into CASSLEPLPTHVWPQHF. The rearrangement uses TRBV28 and TRBJ1-5; the D is unclear. The CDR3 spans 17 residues. V lost 5 bases, J lost 9 bases, and 26 bases lay in between. Per germline, CDR1 MDHEN and CDR2 SYDVKM.

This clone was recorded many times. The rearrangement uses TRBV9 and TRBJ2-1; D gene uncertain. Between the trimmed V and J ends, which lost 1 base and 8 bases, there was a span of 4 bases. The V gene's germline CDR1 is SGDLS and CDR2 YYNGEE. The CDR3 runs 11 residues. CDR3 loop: CASSVFDEQFF. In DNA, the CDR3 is TGTGCCAGCAGCGTATTTGATGAGCAGTTCTTC.

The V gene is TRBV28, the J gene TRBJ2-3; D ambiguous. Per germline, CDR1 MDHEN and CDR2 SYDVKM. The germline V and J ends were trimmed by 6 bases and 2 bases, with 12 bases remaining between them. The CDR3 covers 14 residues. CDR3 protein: CASRGNQFTDTQYF. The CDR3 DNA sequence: TGTGCCAGCAGAGGGAACCAATTCACAGATACGCAGTATTTT.

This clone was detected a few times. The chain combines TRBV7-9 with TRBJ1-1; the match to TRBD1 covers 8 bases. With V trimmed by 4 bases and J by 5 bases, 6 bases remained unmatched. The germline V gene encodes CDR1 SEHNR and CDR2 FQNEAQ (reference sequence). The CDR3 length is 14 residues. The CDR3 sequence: CASSSQGGSTEAFF. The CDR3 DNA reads TGTGCCAGCAGCTCACAGGGGGGAAGTACTGAAGCTTTCTTT.